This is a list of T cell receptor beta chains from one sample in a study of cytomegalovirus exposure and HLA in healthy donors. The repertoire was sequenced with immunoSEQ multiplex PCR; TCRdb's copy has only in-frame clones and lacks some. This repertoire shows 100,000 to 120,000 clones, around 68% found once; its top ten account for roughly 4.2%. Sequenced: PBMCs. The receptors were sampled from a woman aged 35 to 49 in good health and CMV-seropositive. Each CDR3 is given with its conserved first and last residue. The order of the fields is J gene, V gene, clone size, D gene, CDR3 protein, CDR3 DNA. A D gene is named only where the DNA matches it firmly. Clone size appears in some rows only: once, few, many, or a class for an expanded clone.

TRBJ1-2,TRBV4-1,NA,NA,CASSHPTGPLYGYTF,TGCGCCAGCAGCCACCCGACAGGCCCGCTCTATGGCTACACCTTC
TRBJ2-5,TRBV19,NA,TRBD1,CASRSGGLETQYF,TGTGCCAGTAGATCAGGGGGCCTAGAGACCCAGTACTTC
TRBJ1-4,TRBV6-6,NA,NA,CASRDGGSGNEKLFF,TGTGCCAGCAGGGACGGGGGGAGCGGTAATGAAAAACTGTTTTTT
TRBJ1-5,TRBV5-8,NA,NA,CASSFRGTSNQPQHF,TGTGCCAGCAGCTTTAGGGGGACGAGCAATCAGCCCCAGCATTTT
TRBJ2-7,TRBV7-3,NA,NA,CASSLGAGVSYEQYF,TGTGCCAGCAGCCTAGGGGCCGGAGTCTCCTACGAGCAGTACTTC
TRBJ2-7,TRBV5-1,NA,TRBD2,CASSLALAGGPPHEQYF,TGCGCCAGCAGCTTGGCTCTAGCGGGAGGTCCCCCCCACGAGCAGTACTTC
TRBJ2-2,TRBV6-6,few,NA,CASSYFTGSGELFF,TGTGCCAGCAGTTACTTCACAGGTTCCGGGGAGCTGTTTTTT
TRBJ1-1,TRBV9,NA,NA,CASSVNSLNTEAFF,TGTGCCAGCAGCGTAAATAGCCTGAACACTGAAGCTTTCTTT
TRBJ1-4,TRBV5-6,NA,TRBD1,CASSYYRGFNEKLFF,TGTGCCAGCAGCTACTACAGGGGGTTTAATGAAAAACTGTTTTTT
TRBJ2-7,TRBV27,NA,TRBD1,CAGRDRFYEQYF,TGTGCCGGACGGGACAGGTTCTACGAGCAGTACTTC
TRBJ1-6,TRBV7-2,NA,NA,CASSPGGWGSPLHF,TGTGCCAGCAGCCCGGGAGGGTGGGGGTCACCCCTCCACTTT
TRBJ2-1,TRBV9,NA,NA,CASSNGGRSSYNEQFF,TGTGCCAGCAGCAACGGGGGACGGAGCTCCTACAATGAGCAGTTCTTC
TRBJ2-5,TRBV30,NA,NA,CAWRATLGGGETQYF,TGTGCCTGGAGAGCCACTCTGGGGGGGGGCGAGACCCAGTACTTC
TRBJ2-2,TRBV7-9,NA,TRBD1,CASSLGGGANTGELFF,TGTGCCAGCAGCTTAGGAGGGGGCGCGAACACCGGGGAGCTGTTTTTT
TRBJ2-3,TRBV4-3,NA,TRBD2,CASSQVRGVRTDTQYF,TGCGCCAGCAGCCAAGTTCGGGGGGTACGCACAGATACGCAGTATTTT
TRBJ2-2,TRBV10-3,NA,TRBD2,CAIRGTSGGDTGELFF,TGTGCCATCAGGGGAACTAGCGGGGGAGACACCGGGGAGCTGTTTTTT
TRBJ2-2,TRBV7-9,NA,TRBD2,CASSSRTSGGGTGELFF,TGTGCCAGTAGCTCAAGGACTAGCGGGGGTGGCACCGGGGAGCTGTTTTTT
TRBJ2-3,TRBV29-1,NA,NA,CSENYRASTDTQYF,TGCAGCGAAAACTACAGGGCCAGCACAGATACGCAGTATTTT
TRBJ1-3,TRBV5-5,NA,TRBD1,CASSGQGASGNTIYF,TGTGCCAGCAGCGGACAGGGGGCCTCTGGAAACACCATATATTTT
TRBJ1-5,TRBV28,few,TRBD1,CASSGQGVKPQHF,TGTGCCAGCAGTGGACAGGGGGTGAAGCCCCAGCATTTT
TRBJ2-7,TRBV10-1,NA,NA,CASIGTYSYEQYF,TGCGCCAGCATAGGGACATACTCCTACGAGCAGTACTTC
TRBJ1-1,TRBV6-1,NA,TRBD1,CASSEHRGHDTEAFF,TGTGCCAGCAGTGAACACAGGGGGCACGACACTGAAGCTTTCTTT
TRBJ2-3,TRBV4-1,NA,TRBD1,CASSQSETGYADTQYF,TGCGCCAGCAGCCAAAGTGAGACAGGGTATGCAGATACGCAGTATTTT
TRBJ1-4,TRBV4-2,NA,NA,CASSQESGATNEKLFF,TGTGCCAGCAGCCAAGAATCAGGGGCAACTAATGAAAAACTGTTTTTT
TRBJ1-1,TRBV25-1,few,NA,CASRFYRDTEAFF,TGTGCCAGCAGATTTTACAGGGATACTGAAGCTTTCTTT
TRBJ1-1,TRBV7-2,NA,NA,CASSLIQGTEAFF,TGTGCCAGCAGCTTAATCCAGGGCACTGAAGCTTTCTTT
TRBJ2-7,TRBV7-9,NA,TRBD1,CASNRGDRGDEQYF,TGTGCCAGCAATAGAGGGGACAGGGGCGACGAGCAGTACTTC
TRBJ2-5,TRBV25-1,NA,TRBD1,CASSEYRGETQYF,TGTGCCAGCAGTGAGTACAGGGGAGAGACCCAGTACTTC
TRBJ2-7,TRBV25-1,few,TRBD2,CASSGPSGPYEQYF,TGTGCCAGCAGTGGGCCTAGCGGACCTTACGAGCAGTACTTC
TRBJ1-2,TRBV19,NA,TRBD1,CASSTGTGNGYTF,TGTGCCAGTAGTACCGGGACAGGGAATGGCTACACCTTC
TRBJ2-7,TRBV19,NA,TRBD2,CASSLLAGARHEQYF,TGTGCCAGTAGCCTACTAGCGGGAGCTCGCCACGAGCAGTACTTC
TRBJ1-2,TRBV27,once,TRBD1,CASSPLNIQGEGYGYTF,TGTGCCAGCAGTCCGCTTAATATACAGGGGGAGGGCTATGGCTACACCTTC
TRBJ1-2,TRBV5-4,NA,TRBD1,CASSSGRSGQPNYGYTF,TGTGCCAGCAGCTCGGGGAGGTCGGGACAGCCTAACTATGGCTACACCTTC
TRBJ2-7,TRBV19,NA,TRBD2,CASSPAGTTSYEQYF,TGTGCCAGTAGTCCGGCCGGGACTACCTCCTACGAGCAGTACTTC
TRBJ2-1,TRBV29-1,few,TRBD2,CSVEGLAGATRDGQFF,TGCAGCGTTGAAGGTTTAGCGGGGGCCACTAGGGATGGTCAGTTCTTC
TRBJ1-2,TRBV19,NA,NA,CASSIMERARGYTF,TGTGCCAGTAGTATAATGGAGAGGGCCCGTGGCTACACCTTC
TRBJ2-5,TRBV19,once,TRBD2,CASSPRTGGSGETQYF,TGTGCCAGTAGTCCCCGGACTGGCGGGAGTGGAGAGACCCAGTACTTC
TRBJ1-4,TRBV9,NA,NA,CASSVASGANEKLFF,TGTGCCAGCAGCGTAGCTTCAGGGGCCAATGAAAAACTGTTTTTT
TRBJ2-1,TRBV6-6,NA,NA,CASSYSRVNEQFF,TGTGCCAGCAGTTACTCGAGGGTCAATGAGCAGTTCTTC
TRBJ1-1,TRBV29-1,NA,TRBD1,CSVGETGGKTEAFF,TGCAGCGTGGGTGAAACAGGGGGCAAGACTGAAGCTTTCTTT
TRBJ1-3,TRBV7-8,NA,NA,CASSLIAGNTIYF,TGTGCCAGCAGCTTAATCGCTGGAAACACCATATATTTT
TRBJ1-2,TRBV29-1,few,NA,CSVGTANYGYTF,TGCAGCGTAGGAACAGCTAACTATGGCTACACCTTC
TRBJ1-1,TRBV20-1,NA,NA,CSGQPEAFF,TGCAGTGGACAGCCTGAAGCTTTCTTT
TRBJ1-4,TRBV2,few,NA,CASKVTATNEKLFF,TGTGCCAGCAAGGTAACAGCAACTAATGAAAAACTGTTTTTT
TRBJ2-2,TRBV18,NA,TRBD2,CASSPRLAGYYSGELFF,TGTGCCAGCTCACCTCGCCTAGCGGGATATTACAGCGGGGAGCTGTTTTTT
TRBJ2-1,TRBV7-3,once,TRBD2,CASSKGGDLTGGEQFF,TGTGCCAGCAGCAAAGGAGGGGACCTAACGGGGGGTGAGCAGTTCTTC
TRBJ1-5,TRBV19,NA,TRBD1,CASSRGQGYQPQHF,TGTGCCAGTAGTAGAGGACAGGGTTATCAGCCCCAGCATTTT
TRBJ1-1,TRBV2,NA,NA,CASSDRGIMNTEAFF,TGTGCCAGCAGTGACAGGGGAATTATGAACACTGAAGCTTTCTTT
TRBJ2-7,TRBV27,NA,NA,CASSLRAGVYEQYF,TGTGCCAGCAGTTTACGGGCAGGGGTCTACGAGCAGTACTTC
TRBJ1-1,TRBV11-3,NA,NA,CASSPYTGNTEAFF,TGTGCCAGCAGCCCATATACAGGGAACACTGAAGCTTTCTTT
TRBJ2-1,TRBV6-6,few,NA,CASILRVRSYNEQFF,TGTGCCAGCATCCTAAGAGTAAGAAGCTACAATGAGCAGTTCTTC
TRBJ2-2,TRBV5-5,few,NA,CASSLVGVWEERDGELFF,TGTGCCAGCAGCTTGGTTGGTGTCTGGGAGGAAAGGGACGGGGAGCTGTTTTTT
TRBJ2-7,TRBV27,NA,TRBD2,CASSLLAGGIYEQYF,TGTGCCAGCAGTCTTCTAGCGGGAGGGATCTACGAGCAGTACTTC
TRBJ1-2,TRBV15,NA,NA,CATSRGGGYGYTF,TGTGCCACCAGCAGAGGAGGGGGCTATGGCTACACCTTC